The 17 T cell receptor beta chains below come from one sample, sequenced in a study of tumor-infiltrating lymphocytes in primary liver carcinoma (dated by TCRdb to the late 2010s). Total RNA and DNA were co-extracted from roughly 18-30 mg of bulk tissue with the AllPrep DNA/RNA mini kit, without cell sorting. The sample was run on an Illumina HiSeq 2500. Starting from around 520 ng total RNA, TCRbeta-specific cDNA was produced by reverse transcription with a constant-region primer and ProtoScript II reverse transcriptase. The TCRbeta libraries were prepared through three rounds of nested multiplex PCR following a slightly modified ARM-PCR procedure. Each of the first two PCR rounds ran for about 10 cycles and used multiplex TRBV1-TRBV30 forward primers together with a Cbeta reverse primer. Using fastp trimming at Q25 and MiXCR clonotype assembly, TCRdb reanalyzed the public sequencing data and kept in-frame beta chains. One record per CDR3 amino acid sequence lists the most common genes and DNA. Within this sample are tens of thousands of distinct CDR3 sequences, with around 69% of them counted one time only. Together, the top ten hold approximately 41% of the sample.

The sequenced sample consisted of liver tumor tissue from sampling region 4. The cell subset or site label on this specimen signifies: tumor region T4, right-lateral pole. Receptors were obtained from a man in his forties with primary liver carcinoma and hepatitis B virus infection.

With respect to this clonotype: A read error is possible here, since a much larger clone lies one base away. The V call is TRBV5-4, the J call TRBJ2-7; 10 nucleotides agree with TRBD1. Germline-derived CDR1 and CDR2 are SGHNT and YYREEE (reference sequence). The CDR3 totals 14 residues. In nucleotides, the CDR3 is TGTGCCAGCAGCAAAGACAGGGGGCTATACGAGCACTACTTC. Amino acids: CASSKDRGLYEHYF.

A note on this clonotype: The DNA is left out, because the CDR3 cannot be placed on it with certainty; the CDR3 is given as TCRdb lists it. The chain carries TRBV12-3 or TRBV12-4 and TRBJ2-7; the table calls TRBD2, which could not be checked here. Inclusive of both ends, the CDR3 amounts to 14 amino acids. The CDR3 loop is CASSSWADGSDQYF.

The chain joins TRBV10-3 to TRBJ2-2; TRBD1 agrees at 7 bases. CDR3 length equals 16 residues. The germline V gene has CDR1 ENHRY and CDR2 SYGVKD. CDR3 residues: CSIMGTEGGNTGELFF. CDR3 DNA sequence: TGTAGCATCATGGGGACAGAAGGTGGGAACACCGGGGAGCTGTTTTTT.

A remark on this clonotype: Compared with germline, one end of the junction differs, possibly owing to a read error. This chain uses TRBV4-3 with TRBJ2-1, with no clear D. The CDR3 consists of 14 residues. Germline CDR1 LGHNA, CDR2 YSLEER. CDR3: CASSKGRTNSEQFF. The CDR3 DNA sequence: TGCGCTAGCAGCAAGGGCAGGACCAACAGTGAGCAGTTCTTC.

This clonotype has ten or more counts. The chain is built from TRBV5-1 and TRBJ1-4; tentatively, D is TRBD1 (5 bases). The V end was cut by 8 bases, the J end by 8 bases, with 22 bases between. The CDR3 spans 15 residues. Looked up from germline, CDR1 is SGHRS and CDR2 is YFSETQ. The CDR3 loop is CASSVGTGRGEKLFF. In nucleotides, the CDR3 is TGCGCCAGTAGTGTGGGGACGGGGCGAGGGGAAAAACTGTTTTTT.

At least ten counts were recorded for this clonotype. The chain combines TRBV5-1 with TRBJ2-1; D is possibly TRBD1 (6 bases). There are 15 residues in the CDR3. The V and J ends lost 7 bases and 2 bases respectively, with 16 bases between them. Per the germline V gene, CDR1 is SGHRS and CDR2 is YFSETQ. This CDR3 reads CASGRVAGAYNEQFF. The DNA of the CDR3 is TGCGCCAGCGGTCGGGTGGCAGGGGCCTACAATGAGCAGTTCTTC.

Worth noting for this clonotype: The CDR3 end shows no conserved phenylalanine or tryptophan, and so a read error is likely. The chain couples TRBV29-1 to TRBJ1-1, with a tentative D call TRBD1 (5 bases). This CDR3 spans 15 amino acids. The germline V gene has CDR1 SQVTM and CDR2 ANQGSEA. The CDR3 coding sequence is TGCAGCGCATCGGGGGGGTGTGCTATGAACGCTGAAGCTTTCATT. Protein product: CSASGGCAMNAEAFI.

A note on this clonotype: The germline gene is not matched at one end of the junction; a read error may be the cause. The chain couples TRBV12-3 or TRBV12-4 to TRBJ2-1; no firm D call. This CDR3 comprises 16 residues. CDR3 sequence: CVSSPLSGRSYNEQFF. CDR3 coding DNA: TGTGTCAGCAGTCCTTTGTCCGGACGGTCCTACAATGAGCAGTTCTTC.

As concerns this clonotype: One junction end does not reproduce the germline sequence, and a read error may be involved. This chain joins TRBV6-5 and TRBJ2-7; 8 nucleotides match TRBD2. CDR1 is MNHEY and CDR2 is SVGAGI in the germline V gene. This CDR3 spans 14 amino acids. Here the CDR3 reads CVSSRTSGAYEQYF. CDR3 nucleotides: TGTGTCAGCAGTCGCACTAGCGGAGCCTACGAGCAGTACTTC.

This clonotype was counted a few times. This chain joins TRBV29-1 and TRBJ2-7, with D perhaps matching TRBD1 (6 bases). The CDR3 length is 11 residues. Germline V gives CDR1 SQVTM, CDR2 ANQGSEA. In DNA, the CDR3 is TGCATCTTCCTATGGGGGCACGAGCAGTACTTC. Protein product: CIFLWGHEQYF.

The table lists this clonotype with many counts. The gene calls are TRBV29-1 and TRBJ2-7; the D call may be TRBD1 or TRBD2 (5 bases each). CDR3 length equals 12 residues. Germline lookup yields CDR1 SQVTM and CDR2 ANQGSEA. Trimming stripped 4 bases from V and 3 bases from J, with 10 bases between. DNA of the CDR3: TGCAGCGTTGTAGAGGGGCTCTACGAGCAGTACTTC. Translated: CSVVEGLYEQYF.

Comment on this clonotype: At one end the junction does not follow the germline gene, possibly because of a read error. The V gene is TRBV4-1, the J gene TRBJ2-1; weak D call: TRBD2 (6 bases). In germline, CDR1 is MGHRA, CDR2 YSYEKL. The CDR3 covers 15 residues. The CDR3 DNA follows: TGCGCCAGCGGCCAAGATGAACGGGAGCCAGATGAGCAGTTCTTC. This encodes CASGQDEREPDEQFF.

The gene calls are TRBV4-3 and TRBJ2-1; D gene ambiguous. The length of the CDR3 is 15 residues. Germline V gene sequence: CDR1 LGHNA, CDR2 YSLEER. V lost 0 bases and J 14 bases, leaving 20 bases between the germline ends. CDR3 nucleotides: TGCGCCAGCAGCCAAGATTCCGGCTCCTACAATGATAAGTTCTTC. Translation gives CASSQDSGSYNDKFF.

Notes on this clonotype: Germline and junction disagree at one end, which may indicate a read error. The chain uses TRBV4-2 and TRBJ2-4; a weak D match, TRBD1 (5 bases). Germline V gives CDR1 LGHNA, CDR2 YNFKEQ. The CDR3 is 17 residues long. CDR3 coding DNA: TGTGGCAGCAGCCAAGGAATGGGGCTTCTCGCCAAAAACATTCGGTACTTC. Its protein product is CGSSQGMGLLAKNIRYF.

On this clonotype: Being one base from a much bigger clone, this may be a read error. The chain recombines TRBV4-2 with TRBJ2-6; a possible D gene is TRBD1 (5 bases). Germline CDR1 reads LGHNA; CDR2 reads YNFKEQ. The CDR3 sequence is 17 residues long. The CDR3 sequence: CASSRQTDGSGANVLSF. The CDR3 region has the DNA TGTGCCAGCAGCCGTCAGACAGATGGCTCTGGGGCCAACGTCCTGTCTTTC.

With regard to this clonotype: The junction shows a germline mismatch at one end, possibly a read error. This chain connects TRBV7-8 to TRBJ2-1; a possible D gene is TRBD2 (5 bases). This CDR3 is 14 amino acids long. Germline V CDR1 and CDR2: SGHVS, FQNEAQ. This CDR3 reads CASSYSALAREQFF. The CDR3 nucleotides are TGCGCCAGCAGTTACTCGGCCCTAGCCCGTGAGCAGTTCTTC.

As for this clonotype: This may come from a read error, since a much larger clone is one base off. The CDR3 sequence is CASRSRGASQPQHF. As DNA, the CDR3 is TGTGCCAGCAGGTCGAGAGGGGCTTCCCAGCCCCAGCATTTT. The rearrangement links TRBV28 to TRBJ1-5; D may be TRBD1 (5 bases). With 6 bases removed from V and 7 bases from J, the gap between germline ends came to 16 bases. CDR3 length: 14 amino acids. CDR1 is MDHEN and CDR2 is SYDVKM in the germline V gene.